Presented here are 13 T cell receptor beta chains from one specimen sequenced in a study of blood T cell repertoires in COVID-19. The protocol was immunoSEQ multiplex PCR, while the TCRdb copy is restricted to in-frame clones and leaves out a portion. The sample carries 100,000 to 120,000 clones, roughly 76% recorded once. The sample consisted of peripheral blood. These receptors were obtained from a woman in her sixties or seventies with acute or convalescent COVID-19.

The V gene is TRBV2, the J gene TRBJ1-4; D call uncertain. There are 14 residues in the CDR3. The V end was cut by 1 base, the J end by 15 bases, with 18 bases between. Germline V gene sequence: CDR1 SNHLY, CDR2 FYNNEI. This chain's CDR3 is CASSEVGVQRSVFF. The CDR3 DNA follows: TGTGCCAGCAGTGAAGTCGGGGTGCAGAGGAGTGTGTTTTTT. Using reference TRBV2 and TRBJ1-4 for the parts outside the CDR3, the full variable domain is EPEVTQTPSHQVTQMGQEVILRCVPISNHLYFYWYRQILGQKVEFLVSFYNNEISEKSEIFDDQFSVERPDGSNFTLKIRSTKLEDSAMYFCASSEVGVQRSVFFGSGTQLSVL.

By sample fraction, this clone is medium-sized. The chain recombines TRBV3-1 (or the pseudogene TRBV3-2) with TRBJ2-3; D uncertain. V gave up 0 bases and J gave up 9 bases, with 10 bases separating them. The CDR3 loop spans 13 amino acids. Germline-derived CDR1 and CDR2 are LGHDT and YNNKEL (reference sequence). In DNA form, the CDR3 reads TGTGCCAGCAGCCAAGACCCAGACACAACGCAGTATTTT. It is translated as CASSQDPDTTQYF.

The V gene is TRBV5-1, the J gene TRBJ2-1, with 8 bases that match TRBD1. The V gene's germline CDR1 is SGHRS and CDR2 YFSETQ. After removal of 2 bases from V and 9 bases from J, the junction contained 10 bases not matched to a gene. This CDR3 has 15 amino acids. Here the CDR3 DNA reads TGCGCCAGCAGCTTTCTGGACAGGGACGGTAGTGAGCAGTTCTTC. As protein: CASSFLDRDGSEQFF.

The chain uses TRBV3-1 (or the pseudogene TRBV3-2) and TRBJ1-4, with unresolved D. The V gene's germline CDR1 is LGHDT and CDR2 YNNKEL (reference sequence). This CDR3 has 13 residues. Trimming cost V 3 bases and J 5 bases, with 7 bases left between them. The CDR3 DNA is TGTGCCAGCAGCCACCGGGAGAATGAAAAACTGTTTTTT. Translation gives CASSHRENEKLFF.

The genes are TRBV14 and TRBJ2-4; TRBD1 is a possible D gene (6 bases). Trimming left V 4 bases short and J 4 bases short, with 14 bases between. The germline CDR1 and CDR2 sequences are SGHDN and FVKESK. The CDR3 covers 15 residues. CDR3 region: CASSLFTGMKNIQYF. CDR3 coding DNA: TGTGCCAGCAGCCTATTCACAGGGATGAAAAACATTCAGTACTTC.

The chain employs TRBV11-1 and TRBJ1-1; D not certain. This CDR3 is 15 amino acids long. V was shortened by 3 bases and J by 4 bases, with 15 bases between the two germline ends. The germline gives CDR1 SGHAT, CDR2 FQDESV (reference sequence). The CDR3 spells CASSFSSGSRTEAFF. CDR3 in DNA: TGTGCCAGCAGCTTTTCGTCAGGCTCCCGCACTGAAGCTTTCTTT.

This clone came up a few times. The chain carries TRBV2 and TRBJ1-1; 9 bases are a match to TRBD1. This CDR3 spans 13 amino acids. Germline values: CDR1 SNHLY, CDR2 FYNNEI. V dropped 7 bases and J dropped 5; count of bases not matched to a gene: 5. In DNA form, the CDR3 reads TGTGCCAGCACCCGGGACAGGGAAACTGAAGCTTTCTTT. Amino acids: CASTRDRETEAFF.

This chain links TRBV5-8 with TRBJ1-2; D gene ambiguous. CDR1 is SGHTS, CDR2 YDEGEE, per germline. This CDR3 has 15 amino acids. V lost 1 base to trimming and J lost 4 bases, with 14 bases between them. The CDR3 coding sequence is TGTGCCAGCAGCTTGAGTCGCCGCGCTTTCTATGGCTACACCTTC. Encoded protein: CASSLSRRAFYGYTF.

The rearrangement uses TRBV12-3 or TRBV12-4 and TRBJ1-4, with D uncertain. The CDR3 extends over 13 amino acids. V was shortened by 2 bases and J by 10 bases, with 11 bases between the two germline ends. This chain's CDR3 is CASSLSVGGKLFF. CDR3 sequence (DNA): TGTGCCAGCAGTTTAAGTGTTGGCGGAAAACTGTTTTTT.

The V and J genes are TRBV27 and TRBJ1-2; D unclear. V lost 10 bases to trimming and J lost 4 bases, with 10 bases between them. The CDR3 length is 11 residues. Germline assignment: CDR1 MNHEY and CDR2 SMNVEV (reference sequence). As DNA, the CDR3 is TGTGCCACCGGGGAGTCCTATGGCTACACCTTC. Its translation: CATGESYGYTF.

The chain combines TRBV14 with TRBJ1-1; no definite D call. Trimming stripped 0 bases from V and 4 bases from J, with 9 bases between. CDR1 is SGHDN, CDR2 FVKESK, per germline. This CDR3 is built from 14 residues. CDR3 nucleotides: TGTGCCAGCAGCCAAGAAACACGTACCACTGAAGCTTTCTTT. Translating gives CASSQETRTTEAFF.

To note about this clone: Other nucleotide sequences in the sample specify the same CDR3. The rearrangement joins TRBV30 to TRBJ1-1; D call uncertain. This CDR3 spans 13 amino acids. Per germline, CDR1 GTSNPN and CDR2 SVGIG (reference sequence). The germline V and J ends were trimmed by 2 bases and 1 base, with 8 bases remaining between them. The CDR3 spells CAWSRAGNTEAFF. The CDR3 nucleotides are TGTGCCTGGAGTCGGGCGGGGAACACTGAAGCTTTCTTT.

This clone was counted only a few times. The gene calls are TRBV27 and TRBJ2-2; 7 bases are shared with TRBD1. Losses at the gene ends were 2 bases for V and 5 bases for J; bases not matched to a gene: 5. CDR3 length equals 15 residues. Germline CDR1 reads MNHEY; CDR2 reads SMNVEV (reference sequence). In DNA form, the CDR3 reads TGTGCCAGCAGTTTAACAGGGGTTGTGACCGGGGAGCTGTTTTTT. This encodes CASSLTGVVTGELFF.